This TCR beta chain emerged from a study of spatial heterogeneity in lung cancer. This sample's time point: sample taken at primary tumor resection. Each CDR3 protein is one row after TCRdb ran MiXCR on the 5' RACE reads. The repertoire holds fewer than 8,500 distinct CDR3 sequences, with around 8.4% as singletons. With respect to this clonotype: Its specificity is unknown.

The study, taken as a whole, reports: Estimated coverage of tumor T cells was 5.5% to 9% for alpha and about 14% for beta chains. Higher tumor mutation counts went along with higher counts of expanded intratumoral alpha and beta TCRs.

The CDR3 totals 16 residues. Trimming removed 2 bases from V and 1 base from J, with 12 bases in between. The rearrangement uses TRBV12-3 or TRBV12-4 and TRBJ1-3; possible D gene TRBD1, 5 bases. The material was lung tumor tissue, obtained at surgery. The clonotype was recovered from a male donor with early-stage non-small cell lung cancer. The CDR3 sequence is CASSLQGPASGNTIYF. The CDR3, as DNA: TGTGCCAGCAGTTTACAGGGTCCCGCGTCTGGAAACACCATATATTTT.